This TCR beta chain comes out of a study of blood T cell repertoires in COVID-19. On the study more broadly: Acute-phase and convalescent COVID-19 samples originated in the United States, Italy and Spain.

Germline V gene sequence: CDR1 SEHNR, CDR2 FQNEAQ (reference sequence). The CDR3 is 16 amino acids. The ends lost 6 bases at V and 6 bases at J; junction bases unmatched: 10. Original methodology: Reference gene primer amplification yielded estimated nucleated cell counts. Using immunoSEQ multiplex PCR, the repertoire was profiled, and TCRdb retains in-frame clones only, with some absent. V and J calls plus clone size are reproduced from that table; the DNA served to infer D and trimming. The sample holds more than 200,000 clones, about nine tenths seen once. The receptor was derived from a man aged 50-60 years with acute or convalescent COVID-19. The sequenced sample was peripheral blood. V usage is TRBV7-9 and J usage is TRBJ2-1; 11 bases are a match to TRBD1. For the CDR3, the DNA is TGTGCCAGCAGGAGGGCCCGGGACAGGGGGAGCAATGAGCAGTTCTTC. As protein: CASRRARDRGSNEQFF.